One and the same sample provided the 10 T cell receptor beta chains below, sequenced in a study of T-cell reconstitution after alpha-beta-depleted transplantation in children. Preparation of the TCRbeta library used unique molecular identifiers. MiXCR was run by TCRdb on the PCR reads, yielding one entry per CDR3 protein. This table holds roughly 490,000 distinct CDR3 sequences, roughly 10% found once. This sample comprised PBMCs, mostly from graft donor cells, obtained 180 days after TCRalphabeta/CD19-depleted stem cell transplant. These receptors were obtained from a female patient between 2 and 15 years old who had a stem cell transplant for aplastic anemia, so the T cells may come from the graft donor.

This rearrangement joins TRBV20-1 to TRBJ2-3; D assignment may be TRBD1 or TRBD2 (5 bases each). With 6 bases removed from V and 2 bases from J, the gap between germline ends came to 24 bases. This CDR3 comprises 17 residues. Germline V gives CDR1 DFQATT, CDR2 SNEGSKA (reference sequence). CDR3 nucleotides: TGCAGTGCCCCGACCTTAAGAGGGGCACATTCCACAGATACGCAGTATTTT. Translation gives CSAPTLRGAHSTDTQYF.

The J gene is TRBJ1-6, the V gene TRBV2; D remains ambiguous. The CDR3 is 13 residues long. CDR1 SNHLY and CDR2 FYNNEI come from the germline V gene. With 3 bases removed from V and 4 bases from J, the gap between germline ends came to 4 bases. The CDR3 DNA sequence: TGTGCCAGCAGTGAGGGGTATAATTCACCCCTCCACTTT. It encodes CASSEGYNSPLHF.

The chain has TRBV30 and TRBJ2-3; 13 nucleotides agree with TRBD2. The germline CDR1 and CDR2 sequences are GTSNPN and SVGIG (reference sequence). This CDR3 spans 14 amino acids. Trimming removed 4 bases from V and 6 bases from J; junction bases left unmatched: 4. The CDR3 DNA follows: TGTGCCTGGAACGGACTAGCGGGAGTGGATACGCAGTATTTT. It encodes CAWNGLAGVDTQYF.

This clonotype has just a few counts. This chain joins TRBV11-1 and TRBJ2-2, with 12 bases fitting TRBD1. The CDR3 has 21 amino acids. Germline loops: CDR1 SGHAT, CDR2 FQDESV (reference sequence). J gave up 2 bases and V 0 bases, and 13 bases lay outside the gene matches. The CDR3 is CASSLAWDRGRKLPNTGELFF. Written as DNA, the CDR3 is TGTGCCAGCAGCTTAGCGTGGGACAGGGGGCGAAAACTTCCCAACACCGGGGAGCTGTTTTTT.

The J gene is TRBJ2-7, the V gene TRBV15, with 7 bases lining up with TRBD2. This CDR3 has 14 amino acids. Germline values: CDR1 LNHNV, CDR2 YYDKDF (reference sequence). The junction had 0 bases not matched to a gene; V was cut back by 1 base and J by 0 bases. CDR3 residues: CATSRAGGSYEQYV. The CDR3 bases are TGTGCCACCAGCAGAGCGGGGGGCTCCTACGAGCAGTACGTC.

The chain joins TRBV25-1 to TRBJ2-5; 8 bases line up with TRBD1. V gave up 4 bases and J gave up 3 bases; unmatched junction bases: 7. CDR1 and CDR2 (germline): MGHDK, SYGVNS. This CDR3 is built from 15 residues. CDR3 loop: CASSGWTGMEETQYF. The DNA of the CDR3 is TGTGCCAGCAGTGGATGGACAGGGATGGAAGAGACCCAGTACTTC.

The gene calls are TRBV18 and TRBJ2-3; unclear D gene. Germline CDR1 and CDR2: KGHSH and LQKENI. The CDR3 is 14 residues long. V shed 2 bases and J shed 3 bases, with 9 bases lying between them. CDR3 coding DNA: TGTGCCAGCTCACCAATCCGGAAGACAGATACGCAGTATTTT. It translates to CASSPIRKTDTQYF.

The V and J genes are TRBV5-5 and TRBJ2-5; 12 bases fit TRBD2. CDR3 length: 17 amino acids. Per germline, CDR1 SGHKS and CDR2 YYEKEE (reference sequence). V dropped 1 base and J dropped 5; count of bases not matched to a gene: 9. The CDR3 here is CASSLPSGRAGSETQYF. CDR3 coding DNA: TGTGCCAGCAGCTTGCCTAGCGGGAGGGCCGGGTCGGAGACCCAGTACTTC.

This chain connects TRBV7-6 to TRBJ2-2; 7 bases fit TRBD2. From germline, CDR1 is SGHVS and CDR2 FNYEAQ. V dropped 0 bases and J dropped 7; count of bases not matched to a gene: 17. The CDR3 totals 19 residues. CDR3 protein: CASSLAPGLSTDLGGELFF. The DNA of the CDR3 is TGTGCCAGCAGCTTAGCACCGGGACTATCTACAGATTTGGGCGGGGAGCTGTTTTTT.

Only a few counts were recorded for this clonotype. The gene calls are TRBV28 and TRBJ1-1; 8 bases match TRBD1. CDR3 size: 14 residues. CDR1 is MDHEN, CDR2 SYDVKM, per germline. V was pared by 8 bases and J by 5 bases, with 10 bases of the junction left unmatched. The CDR3 sequence is CASVQGARDTEAFF. Written as DNA, the CDR3 is TGTGCCAGCGTGCAGGGGGCGCGGGATACTGAAGCTTTCTTT.